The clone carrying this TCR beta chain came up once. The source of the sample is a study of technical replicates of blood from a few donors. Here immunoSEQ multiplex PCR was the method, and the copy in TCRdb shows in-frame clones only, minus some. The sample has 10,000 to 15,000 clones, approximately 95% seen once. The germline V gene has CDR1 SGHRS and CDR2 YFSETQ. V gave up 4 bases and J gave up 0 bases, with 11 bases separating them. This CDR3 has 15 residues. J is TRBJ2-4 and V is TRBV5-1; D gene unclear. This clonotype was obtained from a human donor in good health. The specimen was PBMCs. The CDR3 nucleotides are TGCGCCAGCAGCCTCCTATCGTTAGCCAAAAACATTCAGTACTTC. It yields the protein CASSLLSLAKNIQYF.